These T cell receptor beta chains were read from a single sample in a study of T cell repertoires in cytomegalovirus infection. MiXCR, applied by TCRdb to the reads, yields one record per CDR3 protein. Of about 100,000 distinct CDR3 sequences in the sample, about 17% were seen once. Sequencing was performed on PBMCs. The source is a human donor in good health (CMV status not recorded). Some clones in this sample may be carry-over from other donors' samples. CDR3s include the opening cysteine and the closing phenylalanine or tryptophan. Fields, in order: J gene, D gene, V gene, clone size, CDR3 DNA, CDR3 protein. A D gene is named only where the DNA matches it firmly. Expanded clones are given a class, and other clones once, few, many or no size at all.

TRBJ1-1,-,TRBV30,-,TGTGCCTGGAGTACCCCGGGAGGGAGGAACACTGAAGCTTTCTTT,CAWSTPGGRNTEAFF
TRBJ1-2,-,TRBV2,few,TGTGCCAGCAGCTTAAGGACCGGGACAAGCTATGGCTACACCTTC,CASSLRTGTSYGYTF
TRBJ2-4,-,TRBV12-3/TRBV12-4,-,TGTGCCAGCAGTCCCGGGGCCGTCATTCAGTACTTC,CASSPGAVIQYF
TRBJ2-1,TRBD2,TRBV20-1,-,TGCAGTGCTAGAGTGGGGGGGGGAAGAAGTGAGCAGTTCTTC,CSARVGGGRSEQFF
TRBJ1-1,TRBD1,TRBV7-9,-,TGTGCCAGCAGCCCAGACAGGGGTGAAGCTTTCTTT,CASSPDRGEAFF
TRBJ2-3,TRBD2,TRBV7-3,-,TGTGCCAGCAGCTTCGGGGGGGTCACAGAAACGCAGTATTTT,CASSFGGVTETQYF
TRBJ1-1,-,TRBV20-1,-,TGCAGTGCTGAAAAGGGGCGCCTTTCTGAAGCTTTCTTT,CSAEKGRLSEAFF
TRBJ2-4,-,TRBV29-1,-,TGCAGCGTCCGGGACGGTAAAAACATTCAGTACTTC,CSVRDGKNIQYF
TRBJ2-3,-,TRBV6-1,many,TGTGCCAGCGAGGGGGGGCGAAACACAGATACGCAGTATTTT,CASEGGRNTDTQYF
TRBJ2-3,TRBD2,TRBV7-2,few,TGTGCCAGCAGCTTAGACGGACTAGCGAGCACAGATACGCAGTATTTT,CASSLDGLASTDTQYF
TRBJ1-2,-,TRBV20-1,once,TGCAGTGCTAGAGCAGAGACTAACTATGGCTACACCTTC,CSARAETNYGYTF
TRBJ2-6,-,TRBV7-2,many,TGTGCCAGCAGCTCGGGACCGGCCACTGGGGCCAACGTCCTGACTTTC,CASSSGPATGANVLTF
TRBJ1-6,-,TRBV28,-,TGTGCCAGCAGTTCTGGGTCACCCCTCCACTTT,CASSSGSPLHF
TRBJ2-1,TRBD2,TRBV7-2,many,TGTGCCAGCCGGGCGGGGGGGCCGGGAAATGAGCAGTTCTTC,CASRAGGPGNEQFF
TRBJ2-1,-,TRBV3-1,few,TGTGCCAGCAGCCAAGATCCCTTTGGTAGCTCCTACAATGAGCAGTTCTTC,CASSQDPFGSSYNEQFF
TRBJ1-5,-,TRBV24-1,-,TGTGCCACCAGTGATTCCGGGTCGGACAATCAGCCCCAGCATTTT,CATSDSGSDNQPQHF
TRBJ2-7,-,TRBV28,-,TGTGCCGGGGGGGACAGAGTCCAGCAGTACTTC,CAGGDRVQQYF
TRBJ2-1,TRBD2,TRBV12-5,few,TGTGCTAGTGGTTTGGTCAGCGGGGGGGCCAATGAGCAGTTCTTC,CASGLVSGGANEQFF
TRBJ2-3,-,TRBV11-2,-,TGTGCCAGCAGCTTAGTCGCGGTAACGACAGAGACGCAGTATTTT,CASSLVAVTTETQYF
TRBJ2-7,-,TRBV20-1,many,TGCAGTGCTAGAGACGGCTACTCCTACGAGCAGTACTTC,CSARDGYSYEQYF
TRBJ1-2,-,TRBV28,-,TGTGCCAGCAGTGGGACGGACAACTATGGCTACACCTTC,CASSGTDNYGYTF
TRBJ2-7,-,TRBV7-3,many,TGTGCCAGCAGCTTTGGCGGCAGAGGCTACGAGCAGTACTTC,CASSFGGRGYEQYF
TRBJ2-1,TRBD2,TRBV4-3,-,TGCGCCAGCAGCCAAGCGACTAGCGGGGCCGTAAGCTCCTACAATGAGCAGTTCTTC,CASSQATSGAVSSYNEQFF
TRBJ2-2,-,TRBV20-1,many,TGCAGTGCTAGACACGGAGGGGAACCCGGGGAGCTGTTTTTT,CSARHGGEPGELFF
TRBJ2-5,-,TRBV9,-,TGTGCCAGCAGCGTGACGACCGGGCCTGAGCAGACCCAGTACTTC,CASSVTTGPEQTQYF
TRBJ1-2,-,TRBV12-3/TRBV12-4,-,TGTGCCAGCAGTTTAGGGGCGCGGGAAGGCTACACCTTC,CASSLGAREGYTF
TRBJ2-7,-,TRBV20-1,few,TGCAGTGCTAGAGATCCAGGGATAGCCTACGAGCAGTACTTC,CSARDPGIAYEQYF
TRBJ2-1,-,TRBV7-9,many,TGTGCCAGCAGCTTCCGGGGGCGTCGTAATGAGCAGTTCTTC,CASSFRGRRNEQFF
TRBJ1-6,TRBD1,TRBV10-3,-,TGTGCCATCAGCCTCCGCGGGACAGGGATGGATTCACCCCTCCACTTT,CAISLRGTGMDSPLHF
TRBJ2-1,TRBD1,TRBV29-1,-,TGCAGCGTTGCCTCCGGGACAGGGTATAATGAGCAGTTCTTC,CSVASGTGYNEQFF
TRBJ1-2,-,TRBV10-3,few,TGTGCCATCAGTGAGTCTTGGGCAGATCAACTCTATGGCTACACCTTC,CAISESWADQLYGYTF
TRBJ2-5,TRBD1,TRBV6-6,few,TGTGCCAGCAGATCCGGGACAGGGGAGACCCAGTACTTC,CASRSGTGETQYF
TRBJ2-1,TRBD1,TRBV20-1,many,TGCAGTGCTAGTGAAGGTGAGGGGGCGCGGAGCTACAATGAGCAGTTCTTC,CSASEGEGARSYNEQFF
TRBJ2-1,-,TRBV29-1,few,TGCAGCGTTGTGGGATTGCAGGGTTCTCCGAATGAGCAGTTCTTC,CSVVGLQGSPNEQFF
TRBJ2-1,-,TRBV20-1,few,TGCAGTGCCCCGGACAGGAGGGAGACCAATGATGAGCAGTTCTTC,CSAPDRRETNDEQFF
TRBJ1-1,-,TRBV5-5,few,TGTGCCAGCAGCTTGACCGGGACGGGGAACACTGAAGCTTTCTTT,CASSLTGTGNTEAFF
TRBJ2-3,-,TRBV14,-,TGTGCCAGCAGCCAAAACATGGGTGATACGCAGTATTTT,CASSQNMGDTQYF
TRBJ2-2,TRBD2,TRBV7-2,many,TGTGCCAGCAGCTTAGTTAGCGGGGTGAACACCGGGGAGCTGTTTTTT,CASSLVSGVNTGELFF
TRBJ2-7,TRBD2,TRBV7-9,-,TGTGCCAGCAGCTCGACTAGCGGGGGGTACGAGCAGTACTTC,CASSSTSGGYEQYF
TRBJ1-4,TRBD1,TRBV5-1,few,TGCGCCAGCAGCCTGACCCAGGGGGCTGGAGAAAAACTGTTTTTT,CASSLTQGAGEKLFF
TRBJ1-1,-,TRBV7-8,few,TGTGCCAGCAGGATGACGGTTTCTATGAACACTGAAGCTTTCTTT,CASRMTVSMNTEAFF
TRBJ2-5,TRBD2,TRBV20-1,-,TGCAGTGCTAGAGATGTGACTAGCGGGGGGGAGACCCAGTACTTC,CSARDVTSGGETQYF
TRBJ2-4,-,TRBV5-1,-,TGCGCCAGCAGCTTGGTCACTGGAGCCAAAAACATTCAGTACTTC,CASSLVTGAKNIQYF
TRBJ2-3,-,TRBV5-4,-,TGTGCCAGCAGCCATCTCACCACATCCACAGATACGCAGTATTTT,CASSHLTTSTDTQYF
TRBJ2-1,-,TRBV12-3/TRBV12-4,many,TGTGCCAGCAGGACACCCGGGGGACTCAATGAGCAGTTCTTC,CASRTPGGLNEQFF
TRBJ1-5,-,TRBV28,few,TGTGCCAGCAGTTTAGGGTCATTGAATCAGCCCCAGCATTTT,CASSLGSLNQPQHF
TRBJ1-1,-,TRBV12-3/TRBV12-4,many,TGTGCCAGCAGTTTCTCGGCCACTGAAGCTTTCTTT,CASSFSATEAFF
TRBJ1-2,-,TRBV6-1,few,TGTGCCAGCAGTTTACAACGGGACTATGGCTACACCTTC,CASSLQRDYGYTF
TRBJ2-7,TRBD1,TRBV6-6,many,TGTGCCAGCACCGTGACAGGGTCGTCCTACGAGCAGTACTTC,CASTVTGSSYEQYF